A selection of T cell receptor beta chains follows, all from one sample in a study of blood T cell repertoires in COVID-19. Libraries were prepared by immunoSEQ multiplex PCR; TCRdb keeps only in-frame clonotypes and omits some of them. In the table there are tens of thousands of clones, approximately 78% of which are singletons. Sample: peripheral blood. These receptors originate from a woman aged 60 to 75 with acute or convalescent COVID-19. CDR3s include the opening cysteine and the closing phenylalanine or tryptophan. The order of the fields is CDR3 length, V gene, J gene, CDR3 protein.

>15|TRBV19|TRBJ1-3
CASSFRQGSGNTIYF
>17|TRBV7-2|TRBJ2-1
CASSRRARDTAGNEQFF
>14|TRBV6-5|TRBJ2-7
CASTRPGHPYEQYF
>18|TRBV9|TRBJ2-6
CASSDTIDWTAGANVLTF
>14|TRBV11-3|TRBJ2-1
CASSSGATYNEQFF
>13|TRBV24-1|TRBJ1-1
CATSDLHNTEAFF
>13|TRBV6-5|TRBJ1-2
CASTAEVMDGYTF
>13|TRBV24-1|TRBJ2-7
CATSNPGQSEQYF
>19|TRBV6-2/TRBV6-3|TRBJ1-1
CASSTTTPRGRRENTEAFF
>15|TRBV9|TRBJ1-2
CASTFGRSRGYGYTF
>15|TRBV4-3|TRBJ1-1
CASSQETGGGTEAFF
>17|TRBV28|TRBJ2-7
CASSLLPGQGPTYEQYF
>17|TRBV19|TRBJ1-2
CASSIGGTWGLLYGYTF
>16|TRBV24-1|TRBJ2-5
CATSDLSSGEQETQYF
>11|TRBV30|TRBJ2-4
CAWKENGLQYF
>12|TRBV30|TRBJ2-7
CAWSLSDYEQYF
>13|TRBV30|TRBJ1-5
CAWSVSLDQPQHF
>13|TRBV5-1|TRBJ2-2
CASTGGRTGELFF
>14|TRBV10-2|TRBJ1-2
CASTAPDRDYGYTF
>14|TRBV19|TRBJ1-2
CASSFLERRDGYTF
>15|TRBV4-3|TRBJ1-2
CASSQEGTGANSYTF
>14|TRBV5-1|TRBJ1-1
CASGKGQGIPEAFF
>15|TRBV30|TRBJ1-5
CAWSTGQGLDQPQHF
>17|TRBV24-1|TRBJ2-2
CATSDPDRGLGTGELFF